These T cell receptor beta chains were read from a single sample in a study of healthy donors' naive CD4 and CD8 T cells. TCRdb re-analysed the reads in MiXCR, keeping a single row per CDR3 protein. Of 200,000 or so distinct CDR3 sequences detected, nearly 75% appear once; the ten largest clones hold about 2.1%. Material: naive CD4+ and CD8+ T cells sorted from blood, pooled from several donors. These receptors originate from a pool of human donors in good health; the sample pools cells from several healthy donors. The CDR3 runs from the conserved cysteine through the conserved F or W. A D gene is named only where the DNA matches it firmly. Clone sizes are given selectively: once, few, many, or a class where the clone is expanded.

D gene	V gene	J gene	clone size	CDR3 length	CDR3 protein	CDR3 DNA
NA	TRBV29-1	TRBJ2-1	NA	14	CSVRGWRGPREQFF	TGCAGCGTCAGAGGTTGGCGGGGACCCAGAGAGCAGTTCTTC
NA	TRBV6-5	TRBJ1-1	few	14	CASSYWVGADEAFF	TGTGCCAGCAGTTACTGGGTTGGGGCGGATGAAGCTTTCTTT
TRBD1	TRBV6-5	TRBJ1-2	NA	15	CASTRTGGLVYGYTF	TGTGCCAGCACTCGGACAGGGGGTCTCGTCTATGGCTACACCTTC
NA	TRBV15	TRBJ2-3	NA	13	CATSRDPADTQYF	TGTGCCACCAGCAGAGATCCGGCAGATACGCAGTATTTT
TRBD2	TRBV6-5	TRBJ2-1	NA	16	CASSLTSGSPHNEQFF	TGTGCCAGCAGCTTGACTAGCGGGAGCCCACACAATGAGCAGTTCTTC
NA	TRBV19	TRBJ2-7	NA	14	CASSMAQGTYEQYF	TGTGCCAGTAGTATGGCTCAGGGAACCTACGAGCAGTACTTC
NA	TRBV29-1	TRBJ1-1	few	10	CSARGTEAFF	TGCAGCGCTAGGGGGACTGAAGCTTTCTTT
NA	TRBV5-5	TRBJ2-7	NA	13	CASSLIQAYEQYF	TGTGCCAGCAGCTTGATACAGGCGTACGAGCAGTACTTC
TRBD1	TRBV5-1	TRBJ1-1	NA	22	CASSLPLRGQGTTQWVNTEAFF	TGCGCCAGCAGCTTGCCTCTCAGGGGGCAGGGGACGACTCAGTGGGTGAACACTGAAGCTTTCTTT
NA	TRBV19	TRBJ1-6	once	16	CASSRSLSSYNSPLHF	TGTGCCAGTTCGAGGAGTCTTAGCTCCTATAATTCACCCCTCCACTTT
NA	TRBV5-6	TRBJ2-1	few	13	CASSSNRLGEQFF	TGTGCCAGCAGCTCCAACCGCCTAGGGGAGCAGTTCTTC
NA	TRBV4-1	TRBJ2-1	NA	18	CASSQETPTASSYNEQFF	TGCGCCAGCAGCCAAGAAACCCCGACAGCAAGCTCCTACAATGAGCAGTTCTTC
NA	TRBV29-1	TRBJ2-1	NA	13	CSAVAANYNEQFF	TGCAGCGCCGTAGCGGCCAACTACAATGAGCAGTTCTTC
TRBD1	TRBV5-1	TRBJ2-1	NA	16	CASSLSPGQPYNEQFF	TGCGCCAGCAGCTTGTCACCGGGACAGCCTTACAATGAGCAGTTCTTC
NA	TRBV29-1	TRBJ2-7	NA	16	CSVEEFTSQRGYEQYF	TGCAGCGTTGAAGAGTTTACTTCCCAGAGGGGCTACGAGCAGTACTTC
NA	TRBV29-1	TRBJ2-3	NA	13	CSVKLDNTDTQYF	TGCAGCGTAAAGTTGGATAACACAGATACGCAGTATTTT
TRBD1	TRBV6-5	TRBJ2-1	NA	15	CASRKGTGGNNEQFF	TGTGCCAGCAGAAAGGGGACAGGGGGCAACAATGAGCAGTTCTTC
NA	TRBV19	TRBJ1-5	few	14	CASSRTLGGQPQHF	TGTGCCAGTAGTAGGACCCTAGGGGGACAGCCCCAGCATTTT
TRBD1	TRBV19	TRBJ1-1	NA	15	CASKEVRGRRTEAFF	TGTGCCAGTAAGGAGGTCAGGGGGAGGAGAACTGAAGCTTTCTTT
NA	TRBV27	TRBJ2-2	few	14	CASSFNGETGELFF	TGTGCCAGCAGTTTTAACGGGGAGACCGGGGAGCTGTTTTTT
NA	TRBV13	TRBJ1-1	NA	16	CASRDEADLGNTEAFF	TGTGCCAGCAGGGATGAGGCTGACTTGGGGAACACTGAAGCTTTCTTT
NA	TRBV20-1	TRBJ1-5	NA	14	CSAPGPGNNQPQHF	TGCAGTGCCCCCGGCCCAGGAAACAATCAGCCCCAGCATTTT
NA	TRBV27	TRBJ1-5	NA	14	CASSLLGSNQPQHF	TGTGCCAGCAGTTTATTGGGCAGCAATCAGCCCCAGCATTTT
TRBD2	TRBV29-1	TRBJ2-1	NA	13	CSARLATTDEQFF	TGCAGCGCCCGACTAGCGACGACGGATGAGCAGTTCTTC
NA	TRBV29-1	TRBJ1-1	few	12	CSVVRVGTEAFF	TGCAGCGTTGTTCGGGTAGGCACTGAAGCTTTCTTT
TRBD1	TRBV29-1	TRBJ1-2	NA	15	CSAVGQPKANYGYTF	TGCAGCGCTGTGGGACAGCCCAAAGCTAACTATGGCTACACCTTC
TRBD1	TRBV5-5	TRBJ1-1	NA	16	CASSFLKTGLNTEAFF	TGTGCCAGCAGCTTCTTAAAGACAGGGCTGAACACTGAAGCTTTCTTT
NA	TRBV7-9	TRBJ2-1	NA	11	CASSSPEGQFF	TGTGCCAGCAGCTCTCCAGAAGGGCAGTTCTTC
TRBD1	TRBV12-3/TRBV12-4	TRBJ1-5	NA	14	CASSLGTGKQPQHF	TGTGCCAGCAGTTTGGGGACAGGGAAACAGCCCCAGCATTTT
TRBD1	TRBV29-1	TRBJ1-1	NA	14	CSARPGQRNTEAFF	TGCAGCGCCCGGCCGGGACAGAGGAACACTGAAGCTTTCTTT
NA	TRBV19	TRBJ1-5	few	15	CASSGFGTGNQPQHF	TGTGCCAGTAGTGGGTTCGGGACGGGAAATCAGCCCCAGCATTTT
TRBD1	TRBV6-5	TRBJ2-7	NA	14	CASREDRVTYEQYF	TGTGCCAGCAGAGAGGACAGGGTAACCTACGAGCAGTACTTC
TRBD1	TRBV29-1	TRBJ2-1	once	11	CSADRVGEQFF	TGCAGCGCTGACAGGGTGGGTGAGCAGTTCTTC
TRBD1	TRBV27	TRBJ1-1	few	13	CASKPQGYTEAFF	TGTGCCAGCAAGCCACAGGGGTACACTGAAGCTTTCTTT
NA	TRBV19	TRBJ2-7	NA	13	CASSIGADYEQYF	TGTGCCAGTAGTATAGGGGCAGACTACGAGCAGTACTTC
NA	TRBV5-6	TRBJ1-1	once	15	CASSFLPGRNTEAFF	TGTGCCAGCAGCTTCCTCCCGGGACGGAACACTGAAGCTTTCTTT
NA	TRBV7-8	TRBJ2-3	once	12	CASSSSGDTQYF	TGTGCCAGCAGCTCATCTGGCGATACGCAGTATTTT
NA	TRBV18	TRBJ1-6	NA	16	CASSPNKKSADSPLHF	TGTGCCAGCTCACCGAACAAAAAATCCGCCGATTCACCCCTCCACTTT
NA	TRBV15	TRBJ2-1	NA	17	CATSRDQNTLFYNEQFF	TGTGCCACCAGCAGAGATCAAAACACCCTCTTCTACAATGAGCAGTTCTTC
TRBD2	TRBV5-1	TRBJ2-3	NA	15	CASSILAGRTDTQYF	TGCGCCAGCAGCATTTTAGCGGGGCGCACAGATACGCAGTATTTT
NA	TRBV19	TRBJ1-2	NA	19	CASSEGTGSVSELGYGYTF	TGTGCCAGTAGTGAGGGGACGGGGAGTGTTTCAGAATTGGGCTATGGCTACACCTTC
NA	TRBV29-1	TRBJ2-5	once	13	CSVTRRVQETQYF	TGCAGCGTTACGAGGCGGGTTCAAGAGACCCAGTACTTC
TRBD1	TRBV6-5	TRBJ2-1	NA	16	CASSQMTGVVYNEQFF	TGTGCCAGCAGCCAAATGACAGGGGTGGTCTACAATGAGCAGTTCTTC
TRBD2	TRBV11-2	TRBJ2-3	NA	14	CASSRGGGTDTQYF	TGTGCCAGCTCTCGGGGCGGGGGGACAGATACGCAGTATTTT
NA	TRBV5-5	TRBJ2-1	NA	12	CASSPGLTQQFF	TGTGCCAGCAGCCCGGGGTTAACGCAGCAGTTCTTC
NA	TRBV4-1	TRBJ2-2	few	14	CASSQEATPGELFF	TGCGCCAGCAGCCAAGAAGCGACCCCCGGGGAGCTGTTTTTT
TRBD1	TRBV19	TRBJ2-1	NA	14	CASSGTEAYNEQFF	TGTGCCAGTTCCGGGACAGAAGCCTACAATGAGCAGTTCTTC
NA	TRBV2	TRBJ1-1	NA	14	CASSEAGGTTEAFF	TGTGCCAGCAGTGAAGCGGGAGGGACCACTGAAGCTTTCTTT
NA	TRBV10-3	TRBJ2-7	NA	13	CAIGGRLIHEQYF	TGTGCCATCGGGGGACGCCTCATCCACGAGCAGTACTTC
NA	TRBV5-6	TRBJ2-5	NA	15	CASRLGARGQETQYF	TGTGCCAGCAGGTTGGGTGCGAGGGGCCAAGAGACCCAGTACTTC
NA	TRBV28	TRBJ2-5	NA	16	CASSLQISPVQETQYF	TGTGCCAGCAGTTTACAAATTTCTCCAGTGCAAGAGACCCAGTACTTC
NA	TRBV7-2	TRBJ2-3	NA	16	CASSLVPSGIPDTQYF	TGTGCCAGCAGCTTAGTTCCCTCAGGAATCCCAGATACGCAGTATTTT